Listed below are T cell receptor beta chains from one sample, sequenced in a study of blood T cell repertoires in COVID-19. The table came from immunoSEQ multiplex PCR; TCRdb's copy has only in-frame clones and leaves some out. The data hold 85,000 to 110,000 clones, with around 84% observed a single time. Sequenced: peripheral blood. All receptors come from a human donor in a cohort sampled during active COVID-19. Each CDR3 is given with its conserved first and last residue. D genes are given only for firm matches. Size tells how often a clone was seen (once, few, many) or the class of an expanded clone, and some rows leave it out.

>TRBJ1-4|-|TRBV7-2|once
CASSLVGRIREKLFF
TGTGCCAGCAGCTTAGTCGGCAGGATACGCGAAAAACTGTTTTTT
>TRBJ2-1|-|TRBV7-2|-
CASSFTTDNEQFF
TGTGCCAGCAGCTTTACTACGGACAATGAGCAGTTCTTC
>TRBJ1-2|-|TRBV3-1/TRBV3-2|-
CASRRDRSYTF
TGTGCCAGCAGGCGGGACCGGAGCTACACCTTC
>TRBJ1-1|-|TRBV5-1|-
CASSLEPPRAFF
TGCGCCAGCAGCCTAGAGCCTCCTCGAGCTTTCTTT
>TRBJ1-2|-|TRBV3-1/TRBV3-2|once
CASSQGRGGGYTF
TGTGCCAGCAGCCAAGGGAGGGGGGGTGGCTACACCTTC
>TRBJ1-1|-|TRBV6-5|-
CASRAGLMAKAFF
TGTGCCAGCAGGGCGGGGTTAATGGCCAAAGCTTTCTTT
>TRBJ1-5|-|TRBV5-1|-
CASSLGAANSNQPQHF
TGCGCCAGCAGCTTGGGGGCCGCCAATAGCAATCAGCCCCAGCATTTT
>TRBJ1-1|-|TRBV5-1|-
CASSPQGGRNTEAFF
TGCGCCAGCAGCCCCCAGGGAGGACGGAACACTGAAGCTTTCTTT
>TRBJ2-1|-|TRBV7-9|-
CASSSRRGRRNEQFF
TGTGCCAGCAGCTCCCGGAGGGGCAGACGCAATGAGCAGTTCTTC
>TRBJ1-5|TRBD1|TRBV19|-
CASKPSDRGDNQPQHF
TGTGCCAGCAAACCTTCGGACAGGGGTGACAATCAGCCCCAGCATTTT
>TRBJ2-1|-|TRBV7-3|once
CASSPYRRQAGPNEQFF
TGTGCCAGCAGCCCGTACCGACGACAGGCGGGCCCCAATGAGCAGTTCTTC
>TRBJ2-7|TRBD1|TRBV7-3|-
CASSPGQGYEQYF
TGTGCCAGCAGCCCCGGACAGGGCTACGAGCAGTACTTC
>TRBJ2-2|TRBD2|TRBV11-1|-
CASRAGGIPNTGELFF
TGTGCCAGCAGAGCGGGGGGGATACCCAACACCGGGGAGCTGTTTTTT
>TRBJ2-7|TRBD2|TRBV5-1|-
CASSLAGIGIAGAFSSYEQYF
TGCGCCAGCAGCTTGGCCGGGATAGGGATAGCGGGGGCCTTTAGCTCCTACGAGCAGTACTTC